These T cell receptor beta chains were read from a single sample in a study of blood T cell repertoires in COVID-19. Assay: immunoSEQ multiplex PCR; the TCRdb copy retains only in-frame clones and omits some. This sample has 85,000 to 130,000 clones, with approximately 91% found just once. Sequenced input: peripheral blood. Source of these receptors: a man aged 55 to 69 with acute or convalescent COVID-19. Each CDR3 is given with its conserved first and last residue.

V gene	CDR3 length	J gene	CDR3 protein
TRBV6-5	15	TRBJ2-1	CASRPGTGFYNEQFF
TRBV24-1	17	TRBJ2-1	CATHLVCGRVSYNEQFF
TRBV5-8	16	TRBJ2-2	CASSRGFIANTGELFF
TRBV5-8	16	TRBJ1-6	CASSRKGTGLNSPLHF
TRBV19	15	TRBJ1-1	CASSPAAFMNTEAFF
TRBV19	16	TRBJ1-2	CASTPSGDRDPYGYTF
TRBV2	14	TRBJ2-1	CASSEAPSYNEQFF
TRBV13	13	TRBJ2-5	CASSQGRQETQYF
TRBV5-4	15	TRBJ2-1	CASSPGTSGIPEQFF
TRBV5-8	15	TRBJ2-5	CASRRGQVFSETQYF
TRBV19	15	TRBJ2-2	CASSIDRRNTGELFF
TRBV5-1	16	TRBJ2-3	CASSLAGAGPTDTQYF
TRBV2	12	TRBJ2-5	CASGQARETQYF
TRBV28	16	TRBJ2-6	CASTPRSGSGANVLTF
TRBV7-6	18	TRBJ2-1	CASSLGGSGSLAYNEQFF
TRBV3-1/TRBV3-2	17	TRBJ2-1	CASSQALFRSSYNEQFF
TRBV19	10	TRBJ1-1	CASWNTEAFF